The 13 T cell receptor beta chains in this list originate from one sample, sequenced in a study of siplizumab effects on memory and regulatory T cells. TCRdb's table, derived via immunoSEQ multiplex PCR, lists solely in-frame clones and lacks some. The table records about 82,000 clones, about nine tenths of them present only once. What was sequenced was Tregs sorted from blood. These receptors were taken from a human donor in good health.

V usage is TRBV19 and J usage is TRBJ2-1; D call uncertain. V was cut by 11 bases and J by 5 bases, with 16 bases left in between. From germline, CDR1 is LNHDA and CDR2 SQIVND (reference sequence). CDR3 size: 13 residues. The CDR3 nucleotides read TGTGCCTCCTCCGTGGCCCTCCACAATGAGCAGTTCTTC. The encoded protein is CASSVALHNEQFF.

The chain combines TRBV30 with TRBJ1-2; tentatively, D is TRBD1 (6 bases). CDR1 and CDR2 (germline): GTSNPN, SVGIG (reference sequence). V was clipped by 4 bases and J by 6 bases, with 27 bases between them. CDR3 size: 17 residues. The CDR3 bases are TGTGCCTGGACACCCCCGGGCCTGACAGGATTCGGTGATGGCTACACCTTC. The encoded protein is CAWTPPGLTGFGDGYTF.

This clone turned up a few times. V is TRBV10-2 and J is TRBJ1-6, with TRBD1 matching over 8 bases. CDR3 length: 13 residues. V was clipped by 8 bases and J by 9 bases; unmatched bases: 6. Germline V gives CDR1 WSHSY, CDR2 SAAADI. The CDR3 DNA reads TGCGCCAGCGGTGGACAGGGAAGTTCACCCCTCCACTTT. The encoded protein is CASGGQGSSPLHF.

The CDR3 reads CASSLGAGIATQYF. The CDR3 nucleotides read TGTGCCAGCAGCTTAGGAGCGGGCATAGCGACCCAGTACTTC. This sequence joins TRBV7-2 and TRBJ2-5, with D perhaps TRBD2 (6 bases). The CDR3 runs 14 residues. Per the germline V gene, CDR1 is SGHTA and CDR2 is FQGNSA. Trimming took off 1 base at V and 7 bases at J, with 13 bases between the two ends.

The CDR3 nucleotides read TGTGCCACCAGCAGACAGGGGTCTTATTCACCCCTCCACTTT. Translating gives CATSRQGSYSPLHF. The V and J genes are TRBV15 and TRBJ1-6; the D gene is possibly TRBD1 (6 bases). This CDR3 is built from 14 residues. V dropped 2 bases and J dropped 8 bases, with 10 bases sitting between them. Germline V CDR1 and CDR2: LNHNV, YYDKDF (reference sequence).

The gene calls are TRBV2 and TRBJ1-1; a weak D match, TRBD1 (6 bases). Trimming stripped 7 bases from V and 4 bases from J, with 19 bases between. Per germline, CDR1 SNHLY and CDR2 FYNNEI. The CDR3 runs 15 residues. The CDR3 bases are TGTGCCAGCAAACCAACCGGGACACACGTCACTGAAGCTTTCTTT. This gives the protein CASKPTGTHVTEAFF.

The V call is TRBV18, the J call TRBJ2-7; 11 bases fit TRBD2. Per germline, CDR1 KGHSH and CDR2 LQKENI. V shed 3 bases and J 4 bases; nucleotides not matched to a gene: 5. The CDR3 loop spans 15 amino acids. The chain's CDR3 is CASSPFPSGGYEQYF. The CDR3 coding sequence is TGTGCCAGCTCACCTTTCCCTAGCGGGGGGTACGAGCAGTACTTC.

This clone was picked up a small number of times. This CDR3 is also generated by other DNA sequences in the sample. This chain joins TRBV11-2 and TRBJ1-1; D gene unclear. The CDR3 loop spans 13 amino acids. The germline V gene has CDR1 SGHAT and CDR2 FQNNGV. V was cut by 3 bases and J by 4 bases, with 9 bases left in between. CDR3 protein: CASSFRRGTEAFF. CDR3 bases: TGTGCCAGCAGCTTTCGTCGTGGCACTGAAGCTTTCTTT.

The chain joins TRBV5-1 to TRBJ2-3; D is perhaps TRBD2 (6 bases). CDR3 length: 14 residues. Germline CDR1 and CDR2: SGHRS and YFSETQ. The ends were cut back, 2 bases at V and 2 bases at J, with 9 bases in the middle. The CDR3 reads CASSFAGPTDTQYF. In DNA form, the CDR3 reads TGCGCCAGCAGCTTCGCGGGGCCCACAGATACGCAGTATTTT.

CDR3 loop: CASRFSYNSPLHF. In DNA, the CDR3 is TGTGCCAGCAGATTCAGCTATAATTCACCCCTCCACTTT. This sequence joins TRBV2 and TRBJ1-6, with D hard to call. Germline CDR1 and CDR2: SNHLY and FYNNEI. The CDR3 is 13 amino acids. Trimming took off 6 bases at V and 3 bases at J, with 6 bases between the two ends.

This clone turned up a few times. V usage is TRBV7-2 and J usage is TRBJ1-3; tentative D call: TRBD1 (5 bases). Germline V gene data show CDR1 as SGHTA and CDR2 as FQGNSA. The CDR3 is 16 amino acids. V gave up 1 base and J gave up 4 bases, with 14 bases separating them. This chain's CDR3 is CASSLVHGGRGNTIYF. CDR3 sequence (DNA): TGTGCCAGCAGCTTAGTTCACGGGGGTAGAGGAAACACCATATATTTT.

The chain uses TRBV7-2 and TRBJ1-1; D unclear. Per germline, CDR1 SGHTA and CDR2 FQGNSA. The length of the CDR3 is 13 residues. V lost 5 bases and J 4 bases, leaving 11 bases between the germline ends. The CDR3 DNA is TGTGCCAGCAGCGGAACCGGGCTCACTGAAGCTTTCTTT. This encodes CASSGTGLTEAFF.

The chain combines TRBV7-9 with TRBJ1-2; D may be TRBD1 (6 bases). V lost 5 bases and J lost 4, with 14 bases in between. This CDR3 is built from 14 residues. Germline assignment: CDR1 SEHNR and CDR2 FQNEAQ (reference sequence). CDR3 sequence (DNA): TGTGCCAGCAGCCAGGCCGGACAGTTCTATGGCTACACCTTC. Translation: CASSQAGQFYGYTF.